Below are 9 T cell receptor beta chains sequenced from a single sample in a study of T cell clones after liver transplantation. This table comes from immunoSEQ multiplex PCR, and its TCRdb copy is limited to in-frame clones, with some not included. The data hold tens of thousands of clones, with about four fifths observed a single time. The input for sequencing was CD4+ T cells from blood, taken before liver transplant. These receptors were obtained from a human donor who received a liver transplant.

The chain has TRBV7-9 and TRBJ2-7, with D possibly being TRBD1 (6 bases). The CDR3 length is 14 residues. V lost 5 bases to trimming and J lost 0 bases, with 11 bases between them. Germline V gene sequence: CDR1 SEHNR, CDR2 FQNEAQ (reference sequence). DNA for the CDR3: TGTGCCAGCAGCCTTAGGGACAACTCCTACGAGCAGTACTTC. As protein: CASSLRDNSYEQYF.

This clone was detected once. One end of the junction fails to match germline, which may point to a read error. The rearrangement uses TRBV7-7 and TRBJ2-1; D possibly corresponds to TRBD1 (6 bases). The CDR3 runs to 15 residues. CDR1 and CDR2 (germline): SSHAT, FNYEAQ (reference sequence). The CDR3 sequence is CASSSAGTSYNEQFF. The CDR3 nucleotides are TGTGCTAGCAGCTCCGCAGGGACATCCTACAATGAGCAGTTCTTC.

The chain uses TRBV5-4 and TRBJ2-3; 10 positions agree with TRBD1. The germline gives CDR1 SGHNT, CDR2 YYREEE (reference sequence). V was pared by 5 bases and J by 1 base, with 4 bases of the junction left unmatched. This CDR3 has 15 residues. Here the CDR3 reads CASSRQGARTDTQYF. DNA of the CDR3: TGTGCCAGCAGTAGACAGGGGGCTCGCACAGATACGCAGTATTTT.

The chain couples TRBV6-1 to TRBJ2-7, with D possibly TRBD1 on 5 matching bases. There are 12 residues in the CDR3. V lost 5 bases and J lost 4, with 9 bases in between. CDR1 is MNHNS, CDR2 SASEGT, per germline. The CDR3 loop is CASSSQGYEQYF. In DNA form, the CDR3 reads TGTGCCAGCAGTAGCCAGGGTTACGAGCAGTACTTC.

J is TRBJ1-5 and V is TRBV28; possibly TRBD1 for D (5 bases). The CDR3 length is 14 residues. V was clipped by 11 bases and J by 4 bases, with 18 bases between them. The germline V gene has CDR1 MDHEN and CDR2 SYDVKM. CDR3 nucleotide sequence: TGTGCCGCCGAGTCAGGGTCGTCGAATCAGCCCCAGCATTTT. Amino acids: CAAESGSSNQPQHF.

V gene TRBV7-9 combines with J gene TRBJ2-3, with a weak D call TRBD2 (7 bases). The V end was cut by 5 bases, the J end by 2 bases, with 23 bases between. CDR3 length: 18 amino acids. Germline values: CDR1 SEHNR, CDR2 FQNEAQ (reference sequence). This CDR3 reads CASSLGPGGQYFTDTQYF. The DNA of the CDR3 is TGTGCCAGCAGCCTCGGCCCCGGGGGGCAGTACTTCACAGATACGCAGTATTTT.

The chain uses TRBV19 and TRBJ2-7; a possible D gene is TRBD2 (6 bases). Trimming pared 1 base from V and 0 bases from J, leaving 13 bases between. The germline V gene has CDR1 LNHDA and CDR2 SQIVND (reference sequence). The CDR3 spans 16 residues. This CDR3 is CASSIVGGDYSYEQYF. The CDR3 nucleotides read TGTGCCAGTAGTATAGTTGGAGGGGATTACTCCTACGAGCAGTACTTC.

This clone was detected only a few times. V and J are TRBV28 and TRBJ2-7, with TRBD2 matching over 9 bases. The V segment lost 6 bases and the J segment 2 bases; nucleotides outside the gene matches: 5. The CDR3 sequence is 14 residues long. The V gene's germline CDR1 is MDHEN and CDR2 SYDVKM. The DNA of the CDR3 is TGTGCCAGCAGGCCGGTAGCGGGGGCCTACGAGCAGTACTTC. Its protein product is CASRPVAGAYEQYF.

This chain uses TRBV2 with TRBJ1-3; D is uncertain. V was clipped by 8 bases and J by 4 bases, with 9 bases between them. CDR3 size: 12 residues. Germline V gene lookup returns CDR1 SNHLY and CDR2 FYNNEI. The CDR3 reads CASRGSGNTIYF. CDR3 sequence (DNA): TGTGCCAGCCGGGGTTCCGGAAACACCATATATTTT.